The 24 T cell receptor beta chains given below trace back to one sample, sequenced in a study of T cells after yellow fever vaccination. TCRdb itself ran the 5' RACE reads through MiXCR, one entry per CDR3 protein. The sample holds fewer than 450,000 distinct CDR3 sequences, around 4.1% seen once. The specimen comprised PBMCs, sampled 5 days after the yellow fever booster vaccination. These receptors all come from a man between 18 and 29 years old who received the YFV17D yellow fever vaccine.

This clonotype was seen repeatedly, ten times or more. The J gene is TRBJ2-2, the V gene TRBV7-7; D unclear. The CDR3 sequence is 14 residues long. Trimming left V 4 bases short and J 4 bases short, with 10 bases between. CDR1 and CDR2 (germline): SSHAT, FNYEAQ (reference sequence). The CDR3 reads CASSWKPGTGELFF. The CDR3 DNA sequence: TGTGCCAGCAGCTGGAAGCCGGGCACCGGGGAGCTGTTTTTT.

This CDR3 is CASSLDQGGTNNYNEQFF. The CDR3 region has the DNA TGTGCCAGCAGCTTAGATCAGGGTGGGACGAACAACTACAATGAGCAGTTCTTC. The rearrangement uses TRBV11-3 and TRBJ2-1; tentatively, D is TRBD1 or TRBD2 (5 bases each). CDR3 size: 18 residues. The V end lost 0 bases, the J end lost 3 bases, and 18 bases lay between the germline ends. Germline V gene data show CDR1 as SGHNT and CDR2 as YENEEA.

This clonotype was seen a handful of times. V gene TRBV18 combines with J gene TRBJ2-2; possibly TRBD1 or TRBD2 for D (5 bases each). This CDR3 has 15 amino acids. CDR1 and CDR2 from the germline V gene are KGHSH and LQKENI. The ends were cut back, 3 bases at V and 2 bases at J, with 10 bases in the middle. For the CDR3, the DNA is TGTGCCAGCTCACCCGTCGGGGCCAACACCGGGGAGCTGTTTTTT. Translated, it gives CASSPVGANTGELFF.

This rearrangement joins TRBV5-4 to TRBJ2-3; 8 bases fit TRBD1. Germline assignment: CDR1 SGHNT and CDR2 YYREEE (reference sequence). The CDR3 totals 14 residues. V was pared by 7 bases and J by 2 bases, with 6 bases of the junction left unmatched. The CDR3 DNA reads TGTGCCAGCGGCTGGGGACAGGACACAGATACGCAGTATTTT. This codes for CASGWGQDTDTQYF.

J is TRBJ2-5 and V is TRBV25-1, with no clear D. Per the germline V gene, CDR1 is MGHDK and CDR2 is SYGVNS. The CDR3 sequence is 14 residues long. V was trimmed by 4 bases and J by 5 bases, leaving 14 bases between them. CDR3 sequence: CASSGFGTWETQYF. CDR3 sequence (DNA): TGTGCCAGCAGTGGATTCGGTACGTGGGAGACCCAGTACTTC. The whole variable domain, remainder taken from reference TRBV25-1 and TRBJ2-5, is EADIYQTPRYLVIGTGKKITLECSQTMGHDKMYWYQQDPGMELHLIHYSYGVNSTEKGDLSSESTVSRIRTEHFPLTLESARPSHTSQYLCASSGFGTWETQYFGPGTRLLVL.

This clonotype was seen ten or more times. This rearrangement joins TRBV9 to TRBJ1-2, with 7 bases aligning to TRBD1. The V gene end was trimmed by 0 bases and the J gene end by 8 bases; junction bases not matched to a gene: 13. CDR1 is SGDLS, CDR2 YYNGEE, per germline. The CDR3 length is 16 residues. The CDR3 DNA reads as TGTGCCAGCAGCGTAGCTTCGAGAGGGGGCCCTTCAGGCTACACCTTC. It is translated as CASSVASRGGPSGYTF. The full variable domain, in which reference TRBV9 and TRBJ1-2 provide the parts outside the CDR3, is DSGVTQTPKHLITATGQRVTLRCSPRSGDLSVYWYQQSLDQGLQFLIQYYNGEERAKGNILERFSAQQFPDLHSELNLSSLELGDSALYFCASSVASRGGPSGYTFGSGTRLTVV.

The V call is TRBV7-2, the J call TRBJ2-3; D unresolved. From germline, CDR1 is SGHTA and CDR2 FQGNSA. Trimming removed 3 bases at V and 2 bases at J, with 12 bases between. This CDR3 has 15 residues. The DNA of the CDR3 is TGTGCCAGCAGCTTCGGACGGATATACACAGATACGCAGTATTTT. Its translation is CASSFGRIYTDTQYF.

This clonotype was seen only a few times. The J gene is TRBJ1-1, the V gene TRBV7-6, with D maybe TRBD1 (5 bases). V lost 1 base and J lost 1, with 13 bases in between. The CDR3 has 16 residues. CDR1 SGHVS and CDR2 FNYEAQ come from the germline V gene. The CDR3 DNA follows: TGTGCCAGCAGCTTAGGGGGCGGGGGGAGGAACACTGAAGCTTTCTTT. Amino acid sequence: CASSLGGGGRNTEAFF.

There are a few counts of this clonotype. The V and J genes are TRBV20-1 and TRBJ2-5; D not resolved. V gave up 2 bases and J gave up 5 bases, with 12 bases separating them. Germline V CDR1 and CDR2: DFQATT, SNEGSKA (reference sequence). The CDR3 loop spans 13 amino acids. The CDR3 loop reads CSARQATPETQYF. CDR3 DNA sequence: TGCAGTGCTAGACAGGCAACCCCGGAGACCCAGTACTTC.

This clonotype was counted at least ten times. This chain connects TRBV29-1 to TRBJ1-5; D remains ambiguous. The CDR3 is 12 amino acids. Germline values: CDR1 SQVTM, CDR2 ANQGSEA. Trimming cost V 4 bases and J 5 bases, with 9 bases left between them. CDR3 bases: TGCAGCGTTGCGGACTTCCATCAGCCCCAGCATTTT. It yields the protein CSVADFHQPQHF.

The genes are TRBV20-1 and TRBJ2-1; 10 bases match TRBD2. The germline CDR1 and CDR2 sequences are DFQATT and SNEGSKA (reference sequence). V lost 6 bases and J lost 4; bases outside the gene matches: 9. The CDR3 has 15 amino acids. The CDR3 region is CSATALAGWYNEQFF. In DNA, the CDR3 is TGCAGTGCGACAGCACTAGCGGGGTGGTACAATGAGCAGTTCTTC.

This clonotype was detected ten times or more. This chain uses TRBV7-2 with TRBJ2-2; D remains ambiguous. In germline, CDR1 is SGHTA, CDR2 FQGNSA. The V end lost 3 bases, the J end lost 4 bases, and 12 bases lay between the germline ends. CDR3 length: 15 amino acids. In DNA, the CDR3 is TGTGCCAGCAGCTTCCGGTCGGTGCGCACCGGGGAGCTGTTTTTT. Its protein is CASSFRSVRTGELFF.

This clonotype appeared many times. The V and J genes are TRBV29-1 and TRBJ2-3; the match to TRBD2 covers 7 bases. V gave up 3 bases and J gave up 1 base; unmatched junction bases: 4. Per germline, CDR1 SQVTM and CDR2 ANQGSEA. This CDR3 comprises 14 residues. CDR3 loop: CSVEMGGGTDTQYF. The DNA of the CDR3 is TGCAGCGTTGAGATGGGAGGGGGCACAGATACGCAGTATTTT.

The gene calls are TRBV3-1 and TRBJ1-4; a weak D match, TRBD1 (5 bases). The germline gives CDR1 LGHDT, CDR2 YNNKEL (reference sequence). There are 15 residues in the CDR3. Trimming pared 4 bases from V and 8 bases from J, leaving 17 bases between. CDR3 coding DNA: TGTGCCAGCAGCCTCAGGGTCGGGCAGGCCGAAAAACTGTTTTTT. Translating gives CASSLRVGQAEKLFF.

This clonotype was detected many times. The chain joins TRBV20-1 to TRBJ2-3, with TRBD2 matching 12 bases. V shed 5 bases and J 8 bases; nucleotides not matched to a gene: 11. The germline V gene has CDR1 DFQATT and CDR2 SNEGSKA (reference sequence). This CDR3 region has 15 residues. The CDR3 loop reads CSAPQTSGGWGTQYF. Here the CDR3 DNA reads TGCAGTGCTCCCCAGACTAGCGGGGGATGGGGTACGCAGTATTTT.

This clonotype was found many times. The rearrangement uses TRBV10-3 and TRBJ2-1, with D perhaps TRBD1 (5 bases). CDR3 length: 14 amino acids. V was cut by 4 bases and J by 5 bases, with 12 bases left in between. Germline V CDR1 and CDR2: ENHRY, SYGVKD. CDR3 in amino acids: CAISGQGSHNEQFF. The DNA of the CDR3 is TGTGCCATCAGTGGTCAGGGTTCCCACAATGAGCAGTTCTTC.

In DNA, the CDR3 is TGTGCCAGCAGCCAAGGGTACACTCGACCTGATGCAACCAAAAACATTCAGTACTTC. Translating gives CASSQGYTRPDATKNIQYF. The genes are TRBV3-1 and TRBJ2-4, with D uncertain. Trimming left V 1 base short and J 2 bases short, with 21 bases between. Germline assignment: CDR1 LGHDT and CDR2 YNNKEL (reference sequence). The CDR3 contains 19 residues.

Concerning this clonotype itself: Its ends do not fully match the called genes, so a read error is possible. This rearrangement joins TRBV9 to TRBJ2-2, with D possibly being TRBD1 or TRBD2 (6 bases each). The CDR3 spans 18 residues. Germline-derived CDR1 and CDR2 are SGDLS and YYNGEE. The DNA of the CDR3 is TGTGCCAGCAGCGTGGGTGCGGCAGGGGCAAGGGTAGACGGGGGGCTGTTTTTT. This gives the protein CASSVGAAGARVDGGLFF.

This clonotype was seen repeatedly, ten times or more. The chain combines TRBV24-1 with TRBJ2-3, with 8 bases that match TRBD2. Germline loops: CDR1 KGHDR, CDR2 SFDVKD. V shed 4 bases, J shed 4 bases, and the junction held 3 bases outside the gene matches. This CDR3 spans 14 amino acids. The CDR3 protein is CATSDGGASDTQYF. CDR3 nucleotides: TGTGCCACCAGTGACGGGGGGGCATCAGATACGCAGTATTTT.

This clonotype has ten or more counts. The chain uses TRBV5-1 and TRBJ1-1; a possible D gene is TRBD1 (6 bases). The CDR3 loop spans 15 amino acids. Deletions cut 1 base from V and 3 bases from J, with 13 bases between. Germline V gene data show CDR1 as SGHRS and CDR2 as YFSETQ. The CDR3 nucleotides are TGCGCCAGCAGCTTGAATACAGGGATGGACACTGAAGCTTTCTTT. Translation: CASSLNTGMDTEAFF.

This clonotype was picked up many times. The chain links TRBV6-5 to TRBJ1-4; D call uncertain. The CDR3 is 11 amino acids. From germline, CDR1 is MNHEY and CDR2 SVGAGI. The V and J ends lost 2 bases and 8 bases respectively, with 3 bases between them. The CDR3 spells CASSYGEKLFF. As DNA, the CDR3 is TGTGCCAGCAGTTACGGAGAAAAACTGTTTTTT.

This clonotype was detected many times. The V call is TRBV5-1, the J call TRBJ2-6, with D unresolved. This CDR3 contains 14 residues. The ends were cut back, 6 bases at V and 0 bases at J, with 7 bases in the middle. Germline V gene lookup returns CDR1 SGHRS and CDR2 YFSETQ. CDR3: CASNPISGANVLTF. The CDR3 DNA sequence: TGCGCCAGCAACCCGATCTCTGGGGCCAACGTCCTGACTTTC.

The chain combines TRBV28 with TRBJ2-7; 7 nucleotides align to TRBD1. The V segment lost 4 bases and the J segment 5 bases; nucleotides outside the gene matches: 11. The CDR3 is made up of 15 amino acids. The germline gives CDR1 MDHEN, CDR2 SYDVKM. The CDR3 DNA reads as TGTGCCAGCAGTTCACCTGACAGGGTGAGGGACGAGCAGTACGTC. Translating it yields CASSSPDRVRDEQYV.

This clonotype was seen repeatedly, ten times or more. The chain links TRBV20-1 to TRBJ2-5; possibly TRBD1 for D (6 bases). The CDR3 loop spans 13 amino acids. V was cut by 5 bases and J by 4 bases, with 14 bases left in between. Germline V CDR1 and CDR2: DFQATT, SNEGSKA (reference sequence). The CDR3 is CSADSGVGETQYF. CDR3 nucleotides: TGCAGTGCTGACTCAGGGGTGGGAGAGACCCAGTACTTC.